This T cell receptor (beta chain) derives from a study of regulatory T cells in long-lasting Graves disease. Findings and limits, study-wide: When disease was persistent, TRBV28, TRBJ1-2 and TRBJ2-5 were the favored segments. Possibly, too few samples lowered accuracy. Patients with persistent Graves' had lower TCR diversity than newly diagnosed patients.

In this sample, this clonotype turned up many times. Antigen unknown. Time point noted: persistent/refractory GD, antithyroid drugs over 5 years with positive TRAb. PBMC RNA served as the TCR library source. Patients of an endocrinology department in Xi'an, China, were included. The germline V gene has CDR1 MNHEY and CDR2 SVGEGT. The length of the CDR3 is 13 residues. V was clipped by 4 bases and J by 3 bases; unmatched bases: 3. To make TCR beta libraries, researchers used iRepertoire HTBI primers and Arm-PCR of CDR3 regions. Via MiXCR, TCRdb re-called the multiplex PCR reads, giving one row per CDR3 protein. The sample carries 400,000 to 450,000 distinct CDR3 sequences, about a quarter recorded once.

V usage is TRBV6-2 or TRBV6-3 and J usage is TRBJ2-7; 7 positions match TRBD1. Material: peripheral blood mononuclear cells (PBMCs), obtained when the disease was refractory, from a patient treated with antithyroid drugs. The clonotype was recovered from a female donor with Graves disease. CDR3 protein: CASSSTGNYEQYF. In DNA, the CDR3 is TGTGCCAGCAGTTCGACAGGGAACTACGAGCAGTACTTC.